The 14 T cell receptor beta chains presented below share a single source sample, sequenced in a study of CD8 T cells in ankylosing spondylitis. TCRdb fed the 5' RACE reads into MiXCR, producing one record per CDR3 protein. The sample has approximately 250,000 distinct CDR3 sequences, 32% seen once. Material for sequencing was blood, either unsorted or a sorted T cell fraction (not recorded which). These receptor sequences come from a male donor with ankylosing spondylitis or in good health (not recorded which).

The chain recombines TRBV6-1 with TRBJ2-2, with D possibly TRBD2 on 5 matching bases. This CDR3 contains 16 residues. Germline V gene lookup returns CDR1 MNHNS and CDR2 SASEGT. V lost 6 bases to trimming and J lost 4 bases, with 18 bases between them. CDR3 coding DNA: TGTGCCAGCAGGGGCGCGGGCGCATCCGTCACCGGGGAGCTGTTTTTT. Its translation is CASRGAGASVTGELFF.

This clonotype was seen a few times. This chain uses TRBV10-3 with TRBJ1-2; D possibly corresponds to TRBD1 (6 bases). Deletions cut 11 bases from V and 0 bases from J, with 13 bases between. Germline CDR1 reads ENHRY; CDR2 reads SYGVKD. This CDR3 comprises 13 residues. CDR3 loop: CAALDRANYGYTF. CDR3 bases: TGTGCCGCTTTGGACAGAGCTAACTATGGCTACACCTTC.

The chain carries TRBV7-9 and TRBJ2-7, with D perhaps assigned TRBD1 or TRBD2 (6 bases each). In germline, CDR1 is SEHNR, CDR2 FQNEAQ (reference sequence). The CDR3 runs to 13 residues. Trimming pared 6 bases from V and 6 bases from J, leaving 15 bases between. As DNA, the CDR3 is TGTGCCAGCAGGGAGGGGGGAAGCGTCGAGCAGTACTTC. Its protein is CASREGGSVEQYF.

This chain uses TRBV12-3 or TRBV12-4 with TRBJ2-7, with D maybe TRBD1 (6 bases). This CDR3 contains 15 residues. V was clipped by 3 bases and J by 6 bases, with 18 bases between them. CDR3 nucleotides: TGTGCCAGCAGTTTGGGGGCTAACCGGGCGCTCGAGCAGTACTTC. It is translated as CASSLGANRALEQYF.

The genes are TRBV12-3 or TRBV12-4 and TRBJ2-7; tentative D call: TRBD1 (6 bases). V lost 2 bases and J lost 5, with 10 bases in between. The CDR3 consists of 13 residues. The CDR3 spells CASSLWQGHEQYF. The CDR3 DNA sequence: TGTGCCAGCAGTTTATGGCAGGGGCACGAGCAGTACTTC.

This clonotype was detected only a few times. This chain uses TRBV29-1 with TRBJ2-1; weak D call: TRBD2 (5 bases). V shed 0 bases and J shed 5 bases, with 17 bases lying between them. The CDR3 runs 16 residues. Germline CDR1 SQVTM, CDR2 ANQGSEA. Here the CDR3 reads CSVEDHGPWENNEQFF. In DNA form, the CDR3 reads TGCAGCGTTGAAGACCACGGGCCGTGGGAGAACAATGAGCAGTTCTTC.

The chain couples TRBV7-8 to TRBJ1-1; maybe TRBD1 (5 bases). Trimming pared 5 bases from V and 5 bases from J, leaving 15 bases between. This CDR3 has 14 amino acids. CDR1 is SGHVS, CDR2 FQNEAQ, per germline. CDR3 DNA sequence: TGTGCCAGCAGCCTCGGGGCTAGGGGTACTGAAGCTTTCTTT. Translating it yields CASSLGARGTEAFF.

The chain is built from TRBV20-1 and TRBJ1-3; no firm D call. The V end was cut by 3 bases, the J end by 3 bases, with 12 bases between. The CDR3 spans 14 residues. Germline CDR1 DFQATT, CDR2 SNEGSKA (reference sequence). CDR3 DNA sequence: TGCAGTGCTAGTATTGCAGGTGGTGGAAACACCATATATTTT. It is translated as CSASIAGGGNTIYF.

The chain combines TRBV29-1 with TRBJ2-6; D is uncertain. Between the trimmed V and J ends, which lost 7 bases and 2 bases, there was a span of 6 bases. CDR3 length: 12 amino acids. From germline, CDR1 is SQVTM and CDR2 ANQGSEA. The CDR3 loop is CSGSTGANVLTF. Written as DNA, the CDR3 is TGCAGCGGGAGCACTGGGGCCAACGTCCTGACTTTC.

There are a few counts of this clonotype. The chain has TRBV7-2 and TRBJ2-3; 9 bases map to TRBD2. Germline lookup yields CDR1 SGHTA and CDR2 FQGNSA. J was trimmed by 1 base and V by 3 bases; bases with no gene match: 5. This CDR3 comprises 16 residues. The DNA of the CDR3 is TGTGCCAGCAGCTTGAGGGGACTAGCAGGCACAGATACGCAGTATTTT. Its translation is CASSLRGLAGTDTQYF.

The chain uses TRBV29-1 and TRBJ1-2; D remains ambiguous. The V gene's germline CDR1 is SQVTM and CDR2 ANQGSEA. V gave up 0 bases and J gave up 2 bases, with 7 bases separating them. The CDR3 consists of 13 residues. This CDR3 reads CSVEDNNNYGYTF. The CDR3 coding sequence is TGCAGCGTTGAAGACAACAACAACTATGGCTACACCTTC.

This clonotype was recorded a few times. The V call is TRBV6-5, the J call TRBJ1-1; a weak D match, TRBD1 (5 bases). The CDR3 length is 12 residues. V lost 6 bases and J lost 9, with 14 bases in between. Germline V gives CDR1 MNHEY, CDR2 SVGAGI. CDR3 region: CASSPQRGKAFF. CDR3 nucleotide sequence: TGTGCCAGCAGCCCCCAGAGGGGTAAAGCTTTCTTT.

This clonotype occurred a few times. V gene TRBV10-2 combines with J gene TRBJ1-1; a weak D match, TRBD1 (6 bases). CDR3 length: 14 residues. V lost 2 bases to trimming and J lost 7 bases, with 14 bases between them. Germline V gives CDR1 WSHSY, CDR2 SAAADI. The CDR3 DNA is TGCGCCAGCAGTGAGGTTCAGGGGATGGGTGAAGCTTTCTTT. It translates to CASSEVQGMGEAFF.

The rearrangement links TRBV5-1 to TRBJ2-3, with TRBD2 identical over 9 bases. The J segment lost 0 bases and the V segment lost 1 base, leaving 0 bases of the junction unmatched. Per the germline V gene, CDR1 is SGHRS and CDR2 is YFSETQ. The CDR3 runs 15 residues. The chain's CDR3 is CASSLTSGSTDTQYF. The DNA of the CDR3 is TGCGCCAGCAGCTTGACTAGCGGGAGCACAGATACGCAGTATTTT.